This T cell receptor (beta chain) was identified during a study of T-cell reconstitution after alpha-beta-depleted transplantation in children listed by TCRdb under 2016. In the study overall: Using TCR repertoire profiling, the study quantitatively followed how T-cell immune reconstitution unfolded in children after TCRalphabeta/CD19-depleted allogeneic hematopoietic cell transplantation. On the study overall, not on this receptor specifically: In some patients, the high TCRbeta diversity seen at day 60 was put down to recipient T cells and intrathymic progenitors that had survived conditioning. Over subsequent months, a decline in hyperexpanded clone frequencies was noted, and after one year, T-cell counts and TCRbeta diversity were mostly ascribed to newly produced T cells. About two months after transplant, the apparently early recovery of alphabetaT-cell counts reportedly depended on just several hundred clones that had expanded rapidly and came from non-depleted graft cells.

The label giving this sample's treatment or condition can be read as: allogeneic hematopoietic cell transplantation with graft depleted of TCRalphabeta T cells and CD19 B cells. TCRalphabeta/CD19-depleted allogeneic hematopoietic cell grafts were given to the transplant recipients, all of whom were children. The CDR1 and CDR2 encoded by the germline V gene are MNHNS and SASEGT. There are 16 amino acids in the CDR3, from cysteine to phenylalanine inclusive. CDR3 DNA is the only sequence kept; it has 48 bases, read in frame from the first base. The junction shows trimming of 6 bases on V and 2 bases on J, and the gene matches do not reach 6 bases of it. The library was built by means of PCR. The sample was run on an Illumina HiSeq 2500. To normalize quantification of the TCRbeta repertoire, the TCR libraries were built with molecular barcoding that relied on unique molecular identifiers. The public reads were reprocessed in TCRdb via fastp at Q25 and MiXCR, keeping in-frame beta chains. Rows with one shared CDR3 protein collapse into an entry with the most common genes and DNA. In all, the sample holds some 830,000 distinct CDR3 sequences, and roughly 15% of those were seen once. The ten largest clonotypes hold around 5.3% of the sample.

A few counts support this clonotype. What antigen it recognizes has not been identified. Within one base of it there is no much larger clone, and no base qualities were kept. The chain is encoded by TRBV6-1 joined to TRBJ2-5, with 13 bases aligning to TRBD2. The clonotype comes from a male patient between 5 and 17 years old who had a stem cell transplant for acute lymphoblastic leukemia, so the T cells may come from the graft donor. The specimen was PBMCs, mostly from graft donor cells, collected 360 days after TCRalphabeta/CD19-depleted stem cell transplant. DNA sequence: TGTGCCAGCAGCCGACTAGCGGGGGGCCGACAAGAGACCCAGTACTTC. Its protein reads: CASSRLAGGRQETQYF.